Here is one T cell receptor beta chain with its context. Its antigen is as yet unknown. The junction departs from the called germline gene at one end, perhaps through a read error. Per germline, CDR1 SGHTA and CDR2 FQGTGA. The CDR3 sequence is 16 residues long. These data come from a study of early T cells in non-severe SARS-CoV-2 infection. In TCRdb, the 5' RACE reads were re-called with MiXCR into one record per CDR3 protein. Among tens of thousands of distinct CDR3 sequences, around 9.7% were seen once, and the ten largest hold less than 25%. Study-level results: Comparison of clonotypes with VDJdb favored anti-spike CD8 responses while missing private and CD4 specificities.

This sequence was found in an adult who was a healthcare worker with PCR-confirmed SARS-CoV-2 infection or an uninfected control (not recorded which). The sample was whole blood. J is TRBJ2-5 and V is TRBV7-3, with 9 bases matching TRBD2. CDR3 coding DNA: TGTGCCAGCAGCTCTAATTCGGGGCTAGCGGGGACACGACTGTTCTTC. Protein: CASSSNSGLAGTRLFF.